Reported below is one TCR beta chain. This sample stems from a study of T cell changes during pregnancy in multiple sclerosis. Measured with immunoSEQ multiplex PCR; TCRdb has only the in-frame clones, and not every one. Of about 75,000 clones in the sample, around 94% were seen once. The germline V gene encodes CDR1 SNHLY and CDR2 FYNNEI. CDR3 length equals 16 residues. With 3 bases removed from V and 2 bases from J, the gap between germline ends came to 14 bases. The sample here was CD4+ T cells from peripheral blood mononuclear cells, taken after pregnancy. The receptor was isolated from a female donor with multiple sclerosis, enrolled in a pregnancy study. The genes are TRBV2 and TRBJ1-5, with a possible D match to TRBD1 (6 bases). CDR3 in amino acids: CASSDPQGGGNQPQHF. CDR3 sequence (DNA): TGTGCCAGCAGTGACCCACAGGGTGGTGGCAATCAGCCCCAGCATTTT.